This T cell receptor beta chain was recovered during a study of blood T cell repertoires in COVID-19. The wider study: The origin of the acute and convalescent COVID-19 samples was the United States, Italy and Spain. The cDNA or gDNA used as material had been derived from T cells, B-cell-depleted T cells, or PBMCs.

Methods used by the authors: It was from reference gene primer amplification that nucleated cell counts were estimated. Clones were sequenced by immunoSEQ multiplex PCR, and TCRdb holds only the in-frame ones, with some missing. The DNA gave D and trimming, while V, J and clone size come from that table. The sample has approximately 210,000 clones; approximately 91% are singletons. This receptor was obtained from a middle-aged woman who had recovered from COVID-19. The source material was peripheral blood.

The CDR3 DNA reads as TGTGCCAGCAGTTACTCGTCTGAGGGCACTGAAGCTTTCTTT. Translated: CASSYSSEGTEAFF. The rearrangement joins TRBV6-6 to TRBJ1-1; D is unresolved. Germline CDR1 reads MNHNY; CDR2 reads SVGAGI (reference sequence). The CDR3 loop spans 14 amino acids. V lost 0 bases and J 4 bases, leaving 9 bases between the germline ends.